This T cell receptor (beta chain) was retrieved from a study of beta chain features in type 1 diabetes. Reverse transcribing all isolated RNA meant expressed TCRB transcripts were sequenced. Sequencing used immunoSEQ multiplex PCR; TCRdb keeps in-frame clones, though not all of them. The table includes roughly 100,000 clones, around 30% detected once. The CDR3 is 14 residues long. Germline CDR1 SGHRS, CDR2 YFSETQ. Trimming took 4 bases from V and 4 from J, leaving 11 bases between them. Each sorted fraction was over 95% pure. Concerning this clone: The target antigen is unknown.

Study-level points and caveats: Shorter templates might be favored by PCR, equally in patients and controls. Type 1 diabetes patients had moderately but significantly shorter TCRB CDR3s in all four CD4+ subsets. When VDJ junctions were examined, type 1 diabetes patients showed fewer insertions and more deletions.

The sequenced sample consisted of central memory CD4+ T cells from blood. The sequence derives from a woman aged 18-30 years with type 1 diabetes. This rearrangement joins TRBV5-1 to TRBJ2-2, with D hard to call. The CDR3 bases are TGCGCCAGCAGCCCAATGGGCGTCACCGGGGAGCTGTTTTTT. Its translation: CASSPMGVTGELFF.